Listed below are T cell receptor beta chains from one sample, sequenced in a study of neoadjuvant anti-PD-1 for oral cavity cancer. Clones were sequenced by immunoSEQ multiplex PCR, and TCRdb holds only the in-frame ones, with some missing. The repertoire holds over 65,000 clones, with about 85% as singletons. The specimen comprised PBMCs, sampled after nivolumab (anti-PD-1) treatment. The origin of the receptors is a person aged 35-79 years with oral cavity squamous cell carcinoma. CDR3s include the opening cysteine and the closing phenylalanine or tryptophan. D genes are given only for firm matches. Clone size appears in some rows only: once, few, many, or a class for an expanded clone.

CASSSSSGKETQYF,TGTGCCAGCAGCTCCTCTAGCGGGAAAGAGACCCAGTACTTC,TRBV7-2,TRBD2,TRBJ2-5,NA
CAISNDRGGGNQPQHF,TGTGCCATCAGTAACGACAGGGGTGGAGGGAATCAGCCCCAGCATTTT,TRBV10-3,TRBD1,TRBJ1-5,NA
CASSESPDRKTQYF,TGCGCCAGCAGTGAGTCACCGGATCGAAAGACCCAGTACTTC,TRBV10-1,NA,TRBJ2-5,NA
CASSFSRGSYEQYF,TGTGCCAGCAGTTTCAGCCGGGGGAGCTACGAGCAGTACTTC,TRBV27,NA,TRBJ2-7,NA
CAISELFPGQGAREQYF,TGTGCCATCAGTGAGTTGTTCCCGGGACAGGGGGCGCGGGAGCAGTACTTC,TRBV10-3,TRBD1,TRBJ2-7,NA
CASSPNQGREKLFF,TGTGCCAGTAGTCCAAACCAGGGGCGTGAAAAACTGTTTTTT,TRBV19,NA,TRBJ1-4,NA
CASSKAGRGSNQPQHF,TGTGCCAGTAGTAAAGCAGGGCGAGGGAGCAATCAGCCCCAGCATTTT,TRBV19,NA,TRBJ1-5,once
CATSRSTGETQYF,TGTGCCACCAGCAGAAGTACCGGAGAGACCCAGTACTTC,TRBV15,NA,TRBJ2-5,once
CASSELAGSSYNEQFF,TGTGCCAGCAGCGAGCTAGCGGGTAGCTCCTACAATGAGCAGTTCTTC,TRBV9,TRBD2,TRBJ2-1,NA
CASKGPRETQYF,TGTGCCAGCAAGGGCCCGAGGGAGACCCAGTACTTC,TRBV6-4,NA,TRBJ2-5,NA
CATIALAGDSYEQYF,TGTGCCACAATTGCCTTGGCGGGCGACTCCTACGAGCAGTACTTC,TRBV6-1,NA,TRBJ2-7,NA
CASAQGAGGNQPQHF,TGTGCCAGTGCCCAGGGGGCAGGGGGCAATCAGCCCCAGCATTTT,TRBV19,TRBD1,TRBJ1-5,NA
CASSGAGERSYEQYF,TGTGCCAGCAGTGGAGCGGGAGAACGCTCCTACGAGCAGTACTTC,TRBV6-6,TRBD2,TRBJ2-7,NA
CASSHGSSLGSDEKLFF,TGTGCCAGCAGTCACGGGTCATCTTTGGGGTCGGATGAAAAACTGTTTTTT,TRBV27,NA,TRBJ1-4,NA
CASSAGGNLKVDTQYF,TGTGCCAGTAGTGCCGGGGGAAACCTTAAAGTGGATACGCAGTATTTT,TRBV19,NA,TRBJ2-3,NA
CASSQDYEQYF,TGTGCCAGCAGCCAAGACTACGAGCAGTACTTC,TRBV4-2,NA,TRBJ2-7,NA
CSVEPFGTSGWMETQYF,TGCAGCGTTGAACCTTTTGGGACTAGCGGGTGGATGGAGACCCAGTACTTC,TRBV29-1,TRBD2,TRBJ2-5,NA
CASRTGTGNEKLFF,TGTGCCAGCAGGACCGGGACGGGAAATGAAAAACTGTTTTTT,TRBV2,NA,TRBJ1-4,NA
CASSGGGSYNEQFF,TGTGCCAGCAGCGGCGGGGGGTCCTACAATGAGCAGTTCTTC,TRBV13,TRBD2,TRBJ2-1,NA
CASSSRDAIYEQYF,TGTGCCAGCAGTTCCCGGGACGCGATCTACGAGCAGTACTTC,TRBV27,NA,TRBJ2-7,NA
CASSPWTATGELFF,TGTGCCAGCAGCCCTTGGACAGCCACCGGGGAGCTGTTTTTT,TRBV7-9,NA,TRBJ2-2,NA
CASSWAYRETQYF,TGTGCCAGCAGTTGGGCGTACAGGGAGACCCAGTACTTC,TRBV6-5,NA,TRBJ2-5,NA
CASSYWEGSQETQYF,TGTGCCAGCAGTTACTGGGAGGGAAGCCAAGAGACCCAGTACTTC,TRBV6-5,TRBD2,TRBJ2-5,once
CAISEDRNYGYTF,TGTGCCATCAGTGAGGACAGGAACTATGGCTACACCTTC,TRBV10-3,NA,TRBJ1-2,NA
CASSEQGSTEAFF,TGTGCCAGCAGTGAGCAGGGGAGCACTGAAGCTTTCTTT,TRBV6-1,NA,TRBJ1-1,NA
CASSVLQPGGTGELFF,TGTGCCAGCAGCGTCTTGCAACCTGGGGGAACCGGGGAGCTGTTTTTT,TRBV9,NA,TRBJ2-2,NA